This passage covers 32 T cell receptor beta chains from one sample sequenced in a study of graft-versus-host responses after intestinal transplantation. Antigen specificity for these receptors is unknown. Sequenced by immunoSEQ multiplex PCR; TCRdb stores in-frame clones only, minus some. The sample lists under 150,000 clones; around 90% were seen once. The sequenced sample was unstimulated CD4+ T cells sorted from spleen or lymph node cells, obtained before intestinal transplant. Receptors originate from a human donor who received an intestinal transplant.

The chain couples TRBV9 to TRBJ1-6; no definite D call. In germline, CDR1 is SGDLS, CDR2 YYNGEE. Trimming left V 0 bases short and J 8 bases short, with 6 bases between. The length of the CDR3 is 13 residues. CDR3 protein: CASSVGQDSPLHF. The CDR3 region has the DNA TGTGCCAGCAGCGTAGGTCAGGATTCACCCCTCCACTTT.

The rearrangement links TRBV19 to TRBJ1-2, with D unclear. Trimming took 0 bases from V and 4 from J, leaving 9 bases between them. The CDR3 runs to 14 residues. In germline, CDR1 is LNHDA, CDR2 SQIVND (reference sequence). CDR3 coding DNA: TGTGCCAGTAGTATAGAGGCAGGTCTCTATGGCTACACCTTC. Encoded protein: CASSIEAGLYGYTF.

The genes are TRBV5-1 and TRBJ1-1, with D hard to call. With 0 bases removed from V and 1 base from J, the gap between germline ends came to 7 bases. CDR1 and CDR2 (germline): SGHRS, YFSETQ. The CDR3 length is 14 residues. The CDR3 region is CASSLEEGNTEAFF. As DNA, the CDR3 is TGCGCCAGCAGCTTGGAGGAGGGGAACACTGAAGCTTTCTTT.

This chain links TRBV13 with TRBJ1-1; 7 positions match TRBD1. The CDR3 contains 15 residues. J was trimmed by 0 bases and V by 6 bases; bases with no gene match: 7. The germline V gene has CDR1 PRHDT and CDR2 FYEKMQ (reference sequence). The CDR3 coding sequence is TGTGCCAGCAGTCGTCGACAGGGCCTGAACACTGAAGCTTTCTTT. This translates into CASSRRQGLNTEAFF.

The J gene is TRBJ2-2, the V gene TRBV5-1; D is undetermined. The CDR3 consists of 15 residues. Trimming removed 6 bases at V and 0 bases at J, with 12 bases between. CDR1 and CDR2 (germline): SGHRS, YFSETQ. The CDR3 nucleotides read TGCGCCAGCACCCTCAGACACCCGAACACCGGGGAGCTGTTTTTT. Its protein is CASTLRHPNTGELFF.

This chain links TRBV5-1 with TRBJ2-7; 8 bases are shared with TRBD2. CDR1 and CDR2 (germline): SGHRS, YFSETQ. The CDR3 totals 17 residues. V was clipped by 0 bases and J by 7 bases; unmatched bases: 15. The CDR3 protein is CASSLGSSGTRTSEQYF. In DNA, the CDR3 is TGCGCCAGCAGCTTGGGCTCCAGTGGGACTAGAACGTCGGAGCAGTACTTC. The whole variable domain, filled in from reference TRBV5-1 and TRBJ2-7, reads KAGVTQTPRYLIKTRGQQVTLSCSPISGHRSVSWYQQTPGQGLQFLFEYFSETQRNKGNFPGRFSGRQFSNSRSEMNVSTLELGDSALYLCASSLGSSGTRTSEQYFGPGTRLTVT.

The CDR3 loop is CASSPWLGEGQPQHF. DNA of the CDR3: TGTGCCAGTAGTCCGTGGCTGGGCGAGGGTCAGCCCCAGCATTTT. The chain has TRBV19 and TRBJ1-5; D gene unclear. Trimming left V 5 bases short and J 6 bases short, with 17 bases between. The length of the CDR3 is 15 residues. Looked up from germline, CDR1 is LNHDA and CDR2 is SQIVND (reference sequence).

The rearrangement links TRBV18 to TRBJ1-3; D is uncertain. Germline V gene data show CDR1 as KGHSH and CDR2 as LQKENI. The V end lost 3 bases, the J end lost 2 bases, and 14 bases lay between the germline ends. This CDR3 region has 16 residues. CDR3 amino acids: CASSPSGVGTGNTIYF. DNA of the CDR3: TGTGCCAGCTCACCGTCGGGTGTAGGGACTGGAAACACCATATATTTT.

The genes are TRBV6-6 and TRBJ1-6; 9 bases match TRBD1. In germline, CDR1 is MNHNY, CDR2 SVGAGI (reference sequence). The V segment lost 5 bases and the J segment 10 bases; nucleotides outside the gene matches: 6. The CDR3 consists of 14 residues. The CDR3 region has the DNA TGTGCCAGCAGTGGTGGACAGGGGTTCTCACCCCTCCACTTT. This translates into CASSGGQGFSPLHF.

The chain combines TRBV6-1 with TRBJ2-1; 9 bases are shared with TRBD2. This CDR3 spans 13 amino acids. Losses at the gene ends were 6 bases for V and 9 bases for J; bases not matched to a gene: 6. The germline V gene encodes CDR1 MNHNS and CDR2 SASEGT. The CDR3 loop is CASRGGGAGEQFF. The CDR3 DNA follows: TGTGCCAGCAGAGGCGGGGGGGCGGGTGAGCAGTTCTTC.

The chain uses TRBV4-2 and TRBJ2-3, with 13 bases identical to TRBD2. V dropped 0 bases and J dropped 2; count of bases not matched to a gene: 5. CDR1 is LGHNA and CDR2 is YNFKEQ in the germline V gene. This CDR3 contains 18 residues. The CDR3 nucleotides read TGTGCCAGCAGCCAAGATGGACTAGCGGGGGCCTTCACAGATACGCAGTATTTT. It is translated as CASSQDGLAGAFTDTQYF.

This rearrangement joins TRBV6-5 to TRBJ1-1; 8 positions agree with TRBD1. The V gene end was trimmed by 6 bases and the J gene end by 6 bases; junction bases not matched to a gene: 9. The CDR3 length is 14 residues. Germline CDR1 reads MNHEY; CDR2 reads SVGAGI. CDR3 DNA: TGTGCCAGCAGAAGACAGGGGAGAAGGTCTGAAGCTTTCTTT. Protein sequence: CASRRQGRRSEAFF.

V and J are TRBV29-1 and TRBJ1-2, with D tentatively TRBD1 (5 bases). Germline V CDR1 and CDR2: SQVTM, ANQGSEA. The CDR3 sequence is 15 residues long. V dropped 4 bases and J dropped 0 bases, with 15 bases sitting between them. CDR3 protein: CSVGEREGTNYGYTF. CDR3 nucleotide sequence: TGCAGCGTTGGAGAAAGGGAGGGGACTAACTATGGCTACACCTTC.

The rearrangement joins TRBV19 to TRBJ1-5; D is uncertain. Deletions cut 2 bases from V and 0 bases from J, with 5 bases between. In germline, CDR1 is LNHDA, CDR2 SQIVND (reference sequence). CDR3 length: 14 amino acids. Here the CDR3 reads CASSIMISNQPQHF. Here the CDR3 DNA reads TGTGCCAGTAGTATAATGATTAGCAATCAGCCCCAGCATTTT.

This clone showed up just a few times. V usage is TRBV10-3 and J usage is TRBJ1-1; no firm D call. CDR3 length: 15 amino acids. V lost 6 bases and J lost 0, with 14 bases in between. CDR1 and CDR2 from the germline V gene are ENHRY and SYGVKD. This CDR3 is CAISPLLSLNTEAFF. The CDR3 DNA is TGTGCCATCAGCCCCCTATTATCCTTGAACACTGAAGCTTTCTTT.

V is TRBV5-1 and J is TRBJ2-1, with 9 nucleotides matching TRBD2. V lost 4 bases, J lost 3 bases, and 11 bases stayed unmatched. CDR3 length: 17 amino acids. Germline values: CDR1 SGHRS, CDR2 YFSETQ. In nucleotides, the CDR3 is TGCGCCAGCAGCCTCCGAAGGGGGCGGGGGGGCTACAATGAGCAGTTCTTC. Protein sequence: CASSLRRGRGGYNEQFF.

The chain has TRBV5-1 and TRBJ1-2, with unresolved D. The V gene's germline CDR1 is SGHRS and CDR2 YFSETQ. V gave up 0 bases and J gave up 6 bases, with 15 bases separating them. CDR3 length: 15 amino acids. The CDR3 sequence is CASSLAGRLRDGYTF. The CDR3 coding sequence is TGCGCCAGCAGCTTGGCCGGCAGGCTAAGAGATGGCTACACCTTC.

The CDR3: CAISESKTPGETQYF. CDR3 bases: TGTGCCATCAGTGAGTCGAAAACCCCAGGAGAGACCCAGTACTTC. The V and J genes are TRBV10-3 and TRBJ2-5, with D uncertain. The CDR3 contains 15 residues. Germline V lookup: CDR1 ENHRY, CDR2 SYGVKD. Trimming took 0 bases from V and 4 from J, leaving 12 bases between them.

The chain employs TRBV6-1 and TRBJ1-1; D unresolved. CDR1 MNHNS and CDR2 SASEGT come from the germline V gene. Trimming took off 11 bases at V and 0 bases at J, with 13 bases between the two ends. The CDR3 has 13 residues. DNA of the CDR3: TGTGCCGCGGTGACGCCATTGAACACTGAAGCTTTCTTT. Encoded protein: CAAVTPLNTEAFF.

On this clone itself: Other DNA variants within this sample encode the same CDR3. The chain has TRBV5-1 and TRBJ2-3; tentatively, D is TRBD1 or TRBD2 (5 bases each). This CDR3 is 13 amino acids long. Trimming took 4 bases from V and 1 from J, leaving 7 bases between them. The germline V gene encodes CDR1 SGHRS and CDR2 YFSETQ. The CDR3 here is CASSLGGTDTQYF. The CDR3 bases are TGCGCCAGCAGCCTGGGGGGCACAGATACGCAGTATTTT.

This clone was found once. The V and J genes are TRBV5-4 and TRBJ1-2; possibly TRBD1 for D (5 bases). This CDR3 region has 16 residues. V was clipped by 3 bases and J by 0 bases, with 15 bases between them. In germline, CDR1 is SGHNT, CDR2 YYREEE (reference sequence). CDR3 coding DNA: TGTGCCAGCAGCTGGGACCGAGTCGTAGCTAACTATGGCTACACCTTC. This sequence encodes CASSWDRVVANYGYTF.

This clone was picked up a small number of times. V usage is TRBV19 and J usage is TRBJ1-5; D call uncertain. Germline CDR1 reads LNHDA; CDR2 reads SQIVND (reference sequence). Trimming removed 5 bases at V and 3 bases at J, with 11 bases between. The CDR3 length is 14 residues. Here the CDR3 reads CASSSSQANQPQHF. The CDR3 DNA is TGTGCCAGTAGTTCATCCCAGGCCAATCAGCCCCAGCATTTT.

This chain joins TRBV29-1 and TRBJ2-1, with 13 bases fitting TRBD2. The CDR3 is 16 residues long. V dropped 7 bases and J dropped 4; count of bases not matched to a gene: 10. CDR1 is SQVTM, CDR2 ANQGSEA, per germline. The CDR3, as DNA: TGCAGCGCCCGGACTAGCGGGGGCCAGATATACAATGAGCAGTTCTTC. Amino acids: CSARTSGGQIYNEQFF.

V gene TRBV7-6 combines with J gene TRBJ2-3; the match to TRBD2 covers 8 bases. CDR1 is SGHVS and CDR2 is FNYEAQ in the germline V gene. J was trimmed by 5 bases and V by 4 bases; bases with no gene match: 2. There are 13 residues in the CDR3. CDR3 sequence (DNA): TGTGCCAGCAGCTACGGGGGGGGAGATACGCAGTATTTT. It is translated as CASSYGGGDTQYF.

This sequence joins TRBV6-5 and TRBJ2-1; TRBD2 is a possible D gene (7 bases). V was clipped by 2 bases and J by 13 bases, with 15 bases between them. The CDR3 loop spans 13 amino acids. Per germline, CDR1 MNHEY and CDR2 SVGAGI. This chain's CDR3 is CASSYLGGAGQFF. The DNA for the CDR3 is TGTGCCAGCAGTTACCTGGGGGGGGCGGGACAGTTCTTC.

The chain recombines TRBV7-3 with TRBJ1-1, with D hard to call. From germline, CDR1 is SGHTA and CDR2 FQGTGA. V dropped 3 bases and J dropped 4 bases, with 9 bases sitting between them. The CDR3 runs 13 residues. This CDR3 reads CASSFEFSTEAFF. CDR3 sequence (DNA): TGTGCCAGCAGCTTTGAATTCAGCACTGAAGCTTTCTTT. The full variable domain, with the rest looked up from reference TRBV7-3 and TRBJ1-1, is GAGVSQTPSNKVTEKGKYVELRCDPISGHTALYWYRQSLGQGPEFLIYFQGTGAADDSGLPNDRFFAVRPEGSVSTLKIQRTERGDSAVYLCASSFEFSTEAFFGQGTRLTVV.

CDR3 residues: CASSVAETGGKYTQYF. The CDR3 coding sequence is TGTGCCAGCAGCGTAGCTGAAACGGGGGGGAAATATACGCAGTATTTT. The chain is built from TRBV9 and TRBJ2-3; 8 nucleotides agree with TRBD2. Trimming at V came to 0 bases and at J to 7 bases, leaving 10 bases not matched to a gene. The germline gives CDR1 SGDLS, CDR2 YYNGEE. The CDR3 totals 16 residues.

This chain links TRBV5-4 with TRBJ1-2, with 10 bases identical to TRBD1. Germline V CDR1 and CDR2: SGHNT, YYREEE (reference sequence). The trim removed 4 bases at V and 5 bases at J, leaving 11 bases unmatched. The CDR3 is made up of 16 amino acids. In nucleotides, the CDR3 is TGTGCCAGCAGCACTTACGTGTCGGGACAGGGGTATGGCTACACCTTC. Translated: CASSTYVSGQGYGYTF. Together with reference TRBV5-4 and TRBJ1-2, the CDR3 gives the full variable domain: ETGVTQSPTHLIKTRGQQVTLRCSSQSGHNTVSWYQQALGQGPQFIFQYYREEENGRGNFPPRFSGLQFPNYSSELNVNALELDDSALYLCASSTYVSGQGYGYTFGSGTRLTVV.

V is TRBV7-2 and J is TRBJ2-3, with TRBD2 identical over 9 bases. V shed 4 bases and J 2 bases; nucleotides not matched to a gene: 10. The CDR3 loop spans 17 amino acids. Germline CDR1 and CDR2: SGHTA and FQGNSA. The CDR3 reads CASSSQVGTSFTDTQYF. CDR3 DNA sequence: TGTGCCAGCAGCTCCCAGGTTGGGACTAGCTTCACAGATACGCAGTATTTT.

The V gene is TRBV7-2, the J gene TRBJ1-1; TRBD1 agrees at 7 bases. Unmatched junction bases numbered 5, after V lost 4 bases and J lost 0 bases. The CDR3 loop spans 15 amino acids. CDR1 is SGHTA and CDR2 is FQGNSA in the germline V gene. The CDR3 DNA follows: TGTGCCAGCAGCTCCCCGGGACAGTTGAACACTGAAGCTTTCTTT. Its protein product is CASSSPGQLNTEAFF.

The chain is built from TRBV30 and TRBJ2-1; TRBD2 matches at 10 bases. Germline CDR1 GTSNPN, CDR2 SVGIG (reference sequence). The CDR3 contains 15 residues. J gave up 1 base and V 4 bases, and 4 bases lay outside the gene matches. The CDR3 DNA sequence: TGTGCCTGGACCTCAGCGGGGGGGTCCTACAATGAGCAGTTCTTC. Amino acids: CAWTSAGGSYNEQFF.

This sequence joins TRBV9 and TRBJ1-2, with 11 bases identical to TRBD1. Trimming removed 3 bases from V and 8 bases from J; junction bases left unmatched: 9. From germline, CDR1 is SGDLS and CDR2 YYNGEE. There are 15 residues in the CDR3. CDR3 DNA: TGTGCCAGCAGCGGGACAGGGGGCGGTCCTGGCGGCTACACCTTC. This translates into CASSGTGGGPGGYTF.